This T cell receptor (beta chain) was identified in a study of regulatory T cells in long-lasting Graves disease (dated by TCRdb to the early 2020s). Turning to the overall study: Newly diagnosed Graves' disease patients had taken antithyroid drugs for less than 3 months. TCR sequencing covered around 13 persistent and roughly 20 newly diagnosed Graves' disease patients, 33 samples in total. Peripheral blood TCR sequencing and RNA sequencing compared persistent Graves' disease patients with newly diagnosed Graves' disease patients. The study took place in China and was registered as a clinical trial.

Summary of the overall study and its limitations: Only the TCR beta chain was sequenced and analyzed. Persistent patients shared more public clonotypes among themselves (roughly 2,700) than newly diagnosed patients did (roughly 920). The study examined only peripheral blood because the primary lesion, thyroid tissue, could not be accessed. The small sample size was acknowledged by the authors as a limitation that may reduce accuracy. Persistent Graves' disease patients showed lower TCR Shannon entropy and fewer highly expanded clones than newly diagnosed patients, suggesting clonal expansion.

Library prep was done by multiplex PCR. Sequencing was carried out with an Illumina HiSeq 4000. TCR beta libraries were built with iRepertoire HTBI primers and Arm-PCR amplification of CDR3 regions. Before sequencing, the PCR products underwent gel purification. On the authors' methods: Across samples, around 62 TRBV and over 11 TRBJ segments were identified and used for gene usage analysis of CDR3 amino acid clonotypes. Filtered high-quality paired reads were merged into contigs using COPE and FqMerger. BLAST was used to align contigs to the IMGT TRBV, TRBD and TRBJ reference genes, and CDR3 was defined following IMGT. Clonotypes above 0.1% frequency were classified as highly expanded clones. Repertoire diversity was measured by Shannon entropy, and V-J evenness by the Gini coefficient. A clonotype was considered public if more than one individual shared it. TCRdb reprocessing: public reads trimmed at Q25 with fastp, clones called with MiXCR, in-frame beta chains kept. One record per CDR3 amino acid sequence lists the most common genes and DNA. These V and J calls derive from TCRdb rather than the authors' analysis. The sample records hundreds of thousands of distinct CDR3 sequences, around 13% of which are singletons. Jointly, the top ten make up roughly 8.2% of the sample.

What the time point label conveys for this sample: newly diagnosed GD, antithyroid drugs for less than 3 months. RNA was extracted from PBMCs in TRIzol for both TCR sequencing and RNA sequencing. The diagnosis of Graves' disease was made according to American Thyroid Association guidelines. Patients were recruited from an endocrinology department in Xi'an, China. Each patient gave about 8.1 milliliters of peripheral blood, collected in an EDTA anticoagulant tube. Ficoll Paque Plus density gradient separation was used to isolate PBMCs, and no further T cell sorting was done. An Agilent 2100 Bioanalyzer and agarose gel were used to assess RNA quality, and a NanoDrop 2000 was used to measure RNA concentration. This clonotype was found many times. Its antigen is currently not known. The input lacks base qualities; no much larger clone sits a single base away. The same sample was also studied in work on T cells in Graves' hyperthyroidism and ophthalmopathy. From that second study: Graves' hyperthyroidism was defined as stable when no progression to ophthalmopathy occurred over 18 months of follow-up. Hyperthyroidism patients were newly diagnosed, had a disease duration of under 2 months, and were aged 18 to 65 years. Any patient with an uncontrolled infection, another autoimmune disease, pregnancy or lactation was excluded. Diagnoses were based on clinical symptoms, serum thyroxine and TRAb, thyroid ultrasound and orbital computed tomography. For the first round of RT-PCR on the TCR CDR3, the HTBI primer set was used together with the Qiagen OneStep RT-PCR kit. Most expanded thyroid clonotypes (frequency above 0.001) were also detected in blood, suggesting blood repertoires may reflect thyroid immune responses. In cross-validation, a model built on a 13 V-J signature told ophthalmopathy apart from stable hyperthyroidism with about 90% sensitivity and 81% to 82% specificity, and in testing the same model reached 80%/75%. In validation, the model predicted progression to ophthalmopathy with around 71% sensitivity and approximately 78% specificity, a median of approximately 6.5 months before onset. To identify distinguishing TCR V-J signatures, a discovery cohort of around 100 patients was used, comprising under 45 with Graves' ophthalmopathy and some 57 with stable Graves' hyperthyroidism. Prospective prediction of ophthalmopathy was tested in an independent validation cohort consisting of fewer than 20 hyperthyroidism patients and approximately 16 patients who later progressed to ophthalmopathy. The 100 discovery patients were divided at random into training and test sets in a 7:3 ratio. In six Graves' hyperthyroidism patients, the study also compared T-cell repertoires from thyroid tissue with T-cell repertoires from blood. After blood sampling, hyperthyroidism patients were treated with methimazole at a starting dose of 30 mg daily, and ophthalmopathy patients were treated with high-dose intravenous methylprednisolone. The libraries were constructed in a second round of multiplex PCR and then size-selected and purified. Paired-end sequencing of the libraries was performed with 100 bp reads on an Illumina HiSeq2000. Raw data were processed with SOAPnuke, discarding reads with adapters, uncalled bases, mean Phred below 15, or no exact constant-primer or identifier match. High-quality paired reads were merged using COPE v1.2.5, and each unique nucleotide sequence was defined as a clonotype. MiTCR v1.1 was used to align the clonotypes against IMGT TRBV, TRBD and TRBJ reference segments. Analysis was restricted to V-J combinations with a frequency above 0.0001, which covered about 99% of repertoires. The TCS score was defined as the ratio of F50 (clonal expansion) to E x V (chaos), calculated using BLOSUM62-based TCRdist between CDR3 peptides within each V-J. Welch's t-statistics and random forest reduced fewer than 550 V-J features to 10 to 15, which were used in a naive Bayes classifier (R e1071). Sample size was not statistically predetermined, and blinding of investigators to group allocation was not performed. According to the paper, TCR Vbeta CDR3 sequencing was carried out on around 140 peripheral blood samples, which came from fewer than 50 ophthalmopathy, roughly 75 hyperthyroidism and approximately 17 progressor patients.

The starting material was peripheral blood mononuclear cells (PBMCs), obtained at new diagnosis, from a patient treated with antithyroid drugs. This clonotype was sampled from a woman aged 25 to 45 with Graves disease. Donor details come from another sample of the same person, matched by shared clones.

The CDR3 corresponds to CASSSYRGTYEQYF. The nucleotides are TGTGCCAGCAGTTCGTACAGGGGCACCTACGAGCAGTACTTC. This sequence uses TRBV11-3 and TRBJ2-7, with 7 junctional bases fitting TRBD1. Trimming accounts for 6 bases at V and 2 bases at J, while the number of junction bases matched to no gene is 7. The CDR3, from cysteine to phenylalanine, totals 14 residues. The retained sequence is limited to the CDR3, 42 bases, with the frame set at the first base. The germline V gene sets CDR1 to SGHNT and CDR2 to YENEEA.